This TCR beta chain was sequenced during a study of blood T cells in healthy people across ages. Findings and limits, study-wide: The long-lived group displayed more naive CD4+ cells, plus higher diversity, than the aged donors did.

PBMCs numbering at least 6.5 million were isolated per sample. In regard to this clonotype: The target antigen is unknown.

Through a sample-barcoded 5' primer and a J-beta primer mix, a second PCR was run for about 7 to 12 cycles. TCRdb independently ran MiXCR on the 5' RACE reads; one entry per CDR3 protein. The top ten hold 10% to 15% of the sample, which has 950,000 to 1,200,000 distinct CDR3 sequences, about two fifths seen once. The clonotype originates from a man between 18 and 35 years old in good health. What was sequenced was blood.

DNA of the CDR3: TGTGCCAGCACTCCTTTCACAGGGTCAACCGGGGAGCTGTTTTTT. Protein product: CASTPFTGSTGELFF. This sequence joins TRBV12-3 or TRBV12-4 and TRBJ2-2, with D possibly matching TRBD1 (6 bases). Deletions cut 7 bases from V and 5 bases from J, with 17 bases between. This CDR3 region has 15 residues.